A single sample is the source of the 21 T cell receptor beta chains below, sequenced in a study of monozygotic twins with cystic fibrosis. Only in-frame clones appear in the TCRdb table, and some are missing; sequencing was by immunoSEQ multiplex PCR. Of 25,000 to 40,000 clones listed, roughly 97% are singletons. What was sequenced was blood. The source is a girl aged 2 to 9 with cystic fibrosis.

V and J are TRBV4-2 and TRBJ1-3; 8 bases line up with TRBD1. The junction had 5 bases not matched to a gene; V was cut back by 1 base and J by 0 bases. The germline CDR1 and CDR2 sequences are LGHNA and YNFKEQ. CDR3 length: 17 amino acids. CDR3 in amino acids: CASSQGTGLFSGNTIYF. The CDR3 bases are TGTGCCAGCAGCCAAGGGACAGGGTTATTCTCTGGAAACACCATATATTTT.

The V and J genes are TRBV19 and TRBJ2-1; possible D gene TRBD1, 5 bases. Germline loops: CDR1 LNHDA, CDR2 SQIVND (reference sequence). This CDR3 contains 17 residues. V dropped 3 bases and J dropped 1 base, with 16 bases sitting between them. The DNA for the CDR3 is TGTGCCAGTAGTATCCCCACAGGCGGTTTTTCCTACAATGAGCAGTTCTTC. Translation: CASSIPTGGFSYNEQFF.

The chain carries TRBV7-6 and TRBJ2-7; D is ambiguous. Germline CDR1 SGHVS, CDR2 FNYEAQ. The CDR3 covers 14 residues. Trimming stripped 2 bases from V and 1 base from J, with 9 bases between. The CDR3: CASSLTPYSYEQYF. The CDR3, as DNA: TGTGCCAGCAGCTTAACTCCGTATTCCTACGAGCAGTACTTC. Together with reference TRBV7-6 and TRBJ2-7, the CDR3 gives the full variable domain: GAGVSQSPRYKVTKRGQDVALRCDPISGHVSLYWYRQALGQGPEFLTYFNYEAQQDKSGLPNDRFSAERPEGSISTLTIQRTEQRDSAMYRCASSLTPYSYEQYFGPGTRLTVT.

This CDR3 reads CASSLGGPATDTQYF. In DNA form, the CDR3 reads TGTGCCAGCAGCTTAGGAGGTCCGGCCACAGATACGCAGTATTTT. The chain is built from TRBV11-2 and TRBJ2-3; D is uncertain. The CDR3 contains 15 residues. The germline V gene has CDR1 SGHAT and CDR2 FQNNGV. Trimming stripped 1 base from V and 2 bases from J, with 10 bases between.

This chain links TRBV19 with TRBJ1-2; 7 positions agree with TRBD1. The CDR3 has 14 amino acids. V trimming: 4 bases; J trimming: 4 bases; junction bases outside the gene matches: 6. Germline-derived CDR1 and CDR2 are LNHDA and SQIVND (reference sequence). The chain's CDR3 is CASSTRQGVYGYTF. The CDR3 nucleotides are TGTGCCAGTAGTACCCGACAGGGAGTCTATGGCTACACCTTC.

The rearrangement joins TRBV6-5 to TRBJ1-3; D ambiguous. From germline, CDR1 is MNHEY and CDR2 SVGAGI. This CDR3 has 16 residues. V lost 2 bases, J lost 0 bases, and 11 bases lay in between. The chain's CDR3 is CASSYKQASSGNTIYF. Written as DNA, the CDR3 is TGTGCCAGCAGTTACAAGCAGGCTTCCTCTGGAAACACCATATATTTT.

This clone was counted a single time. CDR3 sequence (DNA): TGCGCCAGCAGATTGATGGATAGCACAGATACGCAGTATTTT. It yields the protein CASRLMDSTDTQYF. The gene calls are TRBV10-2 and TRBJ2-3, with D unresolved. The CDR3 runs 14 residues. CDR1 and CDR2 (germline): WSHSY, SAAADI. V was shortened by 6 bases and J by 0 bases, with 10 bases between the two germline ends.

This rearrangement joins TRBV27 to TRBJ1-1; D ambiguous. From germline, CDR1 is MNHEY and CDR2 SMNVEV (reference sequence). Trimming stripped 8 bases from V and 2 bases from J, with 15 bases between. This CDR3 has 14 residues. The CDR3 DNA follows: TGTGCCAGCCACACCTTTGGGCCCAACACTGAAGCTTTCTTT. Its protein is CASHTFGPNTEAFF.

J is TRBJ1-2 and V is TRBV27; D perhaps matches TRBD1 (5 bases). V lost 6 bases to trimming and J lost 2 bases, with 13 bases between them. From germline, CDR1 is MNHEY and CDR2 SMNVEV (reference sequence). The CDR3 extends over 14 amino acids. CDR3 loop: CASSVRGLNYGYTF. DNA of the CDR3: TGTGCCAGCAGCGTCCGGGGACTAAACTATGGCTACACCTTC.

This clone was picked up one time. V and J are TRBV27 and TRBJ2-2; D is ambiguous. This CDR3 is 10 amino acids long. Germline V lookup: CDR1 MNHEY, CDR2 SMNVEV (reference sequence). CDR3 loop: CPRGDGELFF. The CDR3 bases are TGTCCCCGCGGCGATGGGGAGCTGTTTTTT.

DNA for the CDR3: TGTGCCAGCAGCAACAGGGGTAAGGACAATCAGCCCCAGCATTTT. This gives the protein CASSNRGKDNQPQHF. This rearrangement joins TRBV7-9 to TRBJ1-5, with 7 bases identical to TRBD1. V trimming: 5 bases; J trimming: 3 bases; junction bases outside the gene matches: 7. Germline CDR1 and CDR2: SEHNR and FQNEAQ (reference sequence). CDR3 length: 15 amino acids.

This chain uses TRBV6-5 with TRBJ1-5, with unresolved D. Trimming left V 4 bases short and J 7 bases short, with 11 bases between. Germline-derived CDR1 and CDR2 are MNHEY and SVGAGI. The CDR3 extends over 13 amino acids. CDR3 loop: CASSSRGFQPQHF. The CDR3 DNA reads TGTGCCAGCAGTTCCCGCGGGTTCCAGCCCCAGCATTTT.

This clone was counted once. The V call is TRBV18, the J call TRBJ2-7; D not certain. CDR3 length: 14 residues. V was clipped by 2 bases and J by 1 base, with 9 bases between them. Germline V CDR1 and CDR2: KGHSH, LQKENI. The CDR3 bases are TGTGCCAGCTCACCAGAGGTCGGGTCCTACGAGCAGTACTTC. As protein: CASSPEVGSYEQYF.

The V and J genes are TRBV6-1 and TRBJ1-6; no clear D. Germline V gene lookup returns CDR1 MNHNS and CDR2 SASEGT. Trimming left V 6 bases short and J 0 bases short, with 6 bases between. This CDR3 is 14 amino acids long. The CDR3 loop reads CASSRSSYNSPLHF. CDR3 sequence (DNA): TGTGCCAGCAGCCGGAGCTCCTATAATTCACCCCTCCACTTT.

The chain uses TRBV30 and TRBJ1-2; 11 positions match TRBD1. The V segment lost 3 bases and the J segment 0 bases; nucleotides outside the gene matches: 12. CDR1 and CDR2 (germline): GTSNPN, SVGIG (reference sequence). CDR3 length: 18 amino acids. The CDR3 region has the DNA TGTGCCTGGAGGGTGGGACAGGGGGTTGTCTGGTCTAACTATGGCTACACCTTC. This gives the protein CAWRVGQGVVWSNYGYTF.

The J gene is TRBJ2-7, the V gene TRBV7-8; 10 bases are a match to TRBD2. J was trimmed by 6 bases and V by 3 bases; bases with no gene match: 8. The germline V gene has CDR1 SGHVS and CDR2 FQNEAQ. The CDR3 has 15 amino acids. CDR3: CASSLGTSAFVEQYF. For the CDR3, the DNA is TGTGCCAGCAGCTTGGGGACTAGCGCGTTTGTCGAGCAGTACTTC.

V usage is TRBV2 and J usage is TRBJ1-2; a possible D gene is TRBD1 (5 bases). The germline V gene encodes CDR1 SNHLY and CDR2 FYNNEI. V lost 6 bases to trimming and J lost 3 bases, with 11 bases between them. The CDR3 is 13 amino acids. The CDR3 DNA reads as TGTGCCAGCAGAGTGGGACGGGACTATGGCTACACCTTC. Protein product: CASRVGRDYGYTF.

The CDR3 here is CSVGGVGVGIGELFF. Written as DNA, the CDR3 is TGCAGCGTCGGGGGAGTGGGAGTGGGGATCGGGGAGCTGTTTTTT. The rearrangement uses TRBV29-1 and TRBJ2-2, with D tentatively TRBD2 (6 bases). In germline, CDR1 is SQVTM, CDR2 ANQGSEA. The CDR3 is 15 residues long. V gave up 6 bases and J gave up 7 bases, with 21 bases separating them.

The chain couples TRBV4-1 to TRBJ1-5; D ambiguous. The CDR3 sequence is 16 residues long. Germline-derived CDR1 and CDR2 are MGHRA and YSYEKL. V was cut by 2 bases and J by 2 bases, with 13 bases left in between. The CDR3 DNA is TGCGCCAGCAGCCAAAGGTTTCAATCAGGCAATCAGCCCCAGCATTTT. It encodes CASSQRFQSGNQPQHF.

The chain recombines TRBV5-4 with TRBJ1-2; 9 positions agree with TRBD1. Germline CDR1 and CDR2: SGHNT and YYREEE (reference sequence). The CDR3 is made up of 15 amino acids. V shed 5 bases, J shed 3 bases, and the junction held 8 bases outside the gene matches. The CDR3 nucleotides are TGTGCCAGCAGGCCCCGGGACAGGGTTGACTATGGCTACACCTTC. Translated, it gives CASRPRDRVDYGYTF.

The rearrangement uses TRBV27 and TRBJ1-1; D might be TRBD1 (6 bases). Trimming left V 3 bases short and J 0 bases short, with 8 bases between. The CDR3 is 14 residues long. CDR1 MNHEY and CDR2 SMNVEV come from the germline V gene (reference sequence). CDR3 loop: CASSFRGLNTEAFF. In nucleotides, the CDR3 is TGTGCCAGCAGTTTCAGGGGTCTGAACACTGAAGCTTTCTTT.